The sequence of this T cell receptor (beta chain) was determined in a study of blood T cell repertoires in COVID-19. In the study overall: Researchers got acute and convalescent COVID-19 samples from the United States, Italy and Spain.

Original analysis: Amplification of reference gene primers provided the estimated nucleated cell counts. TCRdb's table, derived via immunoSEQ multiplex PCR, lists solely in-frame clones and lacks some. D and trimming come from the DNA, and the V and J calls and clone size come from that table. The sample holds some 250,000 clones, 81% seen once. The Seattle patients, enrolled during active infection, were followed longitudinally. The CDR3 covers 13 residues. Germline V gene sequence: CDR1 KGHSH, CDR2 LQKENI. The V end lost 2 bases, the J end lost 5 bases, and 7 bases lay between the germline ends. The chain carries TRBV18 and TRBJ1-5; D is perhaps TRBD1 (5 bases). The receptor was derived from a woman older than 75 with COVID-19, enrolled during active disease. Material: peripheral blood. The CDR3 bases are TGTGCCAGCTCACCAGGGGCCCATCAGCCCCAGCATTTT. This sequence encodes CASSPGAHQPQHF.